The sequence of this TCR beta chain was determined in a study of T cells in Graves' hyperthyroidism and ophthalmopathy. RNA transcripts provided the source from which TCR beta CDR3 regions were amplified. The TCR CDR3 was amplified in a first-round RT-PCR using the HTBI primer set. Via MiXCR, TCRdb re-called the multiplex PCR reads, giving one row per CDR3 protein. This table has a few hundred thousand distinct CDR3 sequences, approximately 48% appearing once. Trimming removed 4 bases from V and 4 bases from J, with 11 bases in between. Germline CDR1 SGHRS, CDR2 YFSETQ. CDR3 size: 13 residues. This clonotype was counted ten times or more.

The sample comprised peripheral blood or thyroid tissue (not recorded which). The V gene is TRBV5-1, the J gene TRBJ2-5, with D perhaps TRBD1 (5 bases). The origin of this receptor is an adult woman with Graves' disease, either hyperthyroidism or ophthalmopathy (not recorded which). CDR3 protein: CASSGAGIETQYF. Here the CDR3 DNA reads TGCGCCAGCAGCGGCGCAGGGATAGAGACCCAGTACTTC. Variable domain in full (rest from reference TRBV5-1 and TRBJ2-5): KAGVTQTPRYLIKTRGQQVTLSCSPISGHRSVSWYQQTPGQGLQFLFEYFSETQRNKGNFPGRFSGRQFSNSRSEMNVSTLELGDSALYLCASSGAGIETQYFGPGTRLLVL.